These 17 T cell receptor beta chains share one sample of origin, sequenced in a study of patients and donors after allogeneic stem cell transplantation. Using its own MiXCR run on the RT-PCR reads, TCRdb lists one record per CDR3 protein. The repertoire holds about 960,000 distinct CDR3 sequences, approximately 18% seen once, with 5.5% to 6.5% in the top ten. Sequencing input: blood, either unsorted or a sorted T cell fraction (not recorded which). Every receptor here comes from a human donor who was either an allogeneic HSCT recipient or a stem cell or donor lymphocyte infusion donor (not recorded which). It is not recorded whose cells these are; they may come from a transplant donor.

The genes are TRBV12-3 or TRBV12-4 and TRBJ1-1; unclear D gene. V was shortened by 6 bases and J by 1 base, with 18 bases between the two germline ends. The CDR3 totals 16 residues. CDR3 amino acids: CASRPNPRASNTEAFF. For the CDR3, the DNA is TGTGCCAGCAGACCGAACCCCCGGGCATCGAACACTGAAGCTTTCTTT.

The genes are TRBV6-1 and TRBJ2-5, with 8 bases fitting TRBD1. The J segment lost 3 bases and the V segment lost 5 bases, leaving 8 bases of the junction unmatched. The CDR3 loop spans 15 amino acids. The germline V gene has CDR1 MNHNS and CDR2 SASEGT. The CDR3, as DNA: TGTGCCAGCAGTCGATGGACAGGGAGGAAAGAGACCCAGTACTTC. It encodes CASSRWTGRKETQYF.

The chain carries TRBV5-4 and TRBJ2-1, with 9 bases that match TRBD2. Germline V gene sequence: CDR1 SGHNT, CDR2 YYREEE (reference sequence). This CDR3 region has 14 residues. Trimming took 3 bases from V and 8 from J; bases not matched to a gene: 6. CDR3 DNA sequence: TGTGCCAGCAGCTGGGCTAGCGGGGACTATGAGCAGTTCTTC. Residues: CASSWASGDYEQFF.

V is TRBV6-6 and J is TRBJ2-7; D unclear. CDR1 MNHNY and CDR2 SVGAGI come from the germline V gene (reference sequence). This CDR3 spans 12 amino acids. V lost 7 bases and J lost 2, with 9 bases in between. CDR3 in amino acids: CASNGRPYEQYF. Written as DNA, the CDR3 is TGTGCCAGCAATGGCCGACCCTACGAGCAGTACTTC.

This clonotype was seen more than once but under ten times. This chain connects TRBV9 to TRBJ2-3; 9 bases are a match to TRBD2. Germline loops: CDR1 SGDLS, CDR2 YYNGEE. This CDR3 is built from 17 residues. After removal of 4 bases from V and 0 bases from J, the junction contained 9 bases not matched to a gene. CDR3 sequence reads: CASSSRAGGPSTDTQYF. DNA of the CDR3: TGTGCCAGCAGCTCCAGGGCGGGAGGGCCCAGCACAGATACGCAGTATTTT.

This chain connects TRBV29-1 to TRBJ2-5, with TRBD2 identical over 7 bases. J lost 0 bases, V lost 1 base, and 5 bases had no gene match. Germline V gene lookup returns CDR1 SQVTM and CDR2 ANQGSEA. This CDR3 is built from 15 residues. The DNA for the CDR3 is TGCAGCGTTGAAGGGGGGAGGGTGTACCAAGAGACCCAGTACTTC. It translates to CSVEGGRVYQETQYF.

This clonotype was observed a handful of times. V and J are TRBV7-6 and TRBJ2-5, with 7 bases aligning to TRBD1. The trim removed 5 bases at V and 2 bases at J, leaving 5 bases unmatched. Per the germline V gene, CDR1 is SGHVS and CDR2 is FNYEAQ. CDR3 length: 14 amino acids. This CDR3 reads CASSNRDRQETQYF. For the CDR3, the DNA is TGTGCCAGCAGCAATAGGGACAGACAAGAGACCCAGTACTTC.

The V gene is TRBV20-1, the J gene TRBJ2-7, with 7 bases fitting TRBD2. After removal of 0 bases from V and 1 base from J, the junction contained 18 bases not matched to a gene. This CDR3 comprises 19 residues. CDR1 and CDR2 (germline): DFQATT, SNEGSKA (reference sequence). As DNA, the CDR3 is TGCAGTGCTAGAGATAGGACAAAGGGGTGGCGGGAGTCTTCCTACGAGCAGTACTTC. Translation: CSARDRTKGWRESSYEQYF.

This clonotype was counted between two and nine times. The J gene is TRBJ1-1, the V gene TRBV6-2 or TRBV6-3; maybe TRBD1 (6 bases). Germline V CDR1 and CDR2: MNHEY, SVGEGT. CDR3 length: 14 amino acids. V was cut by 8 bases and J by 5 bases, with 18 bases left in between. CDR3 DNA: TGTGCCAGCCGTGGATACAGGGTTGGAACTGAAGCTTTCTTT. This gives the protein CASRGYRVGTEAFF.

This chain links TRBV12-3 or TRBV12-4 with TRBJ2-5, with D hard to call. The CDR3 loop spans 12 amino acids. Trimming took 6 bases from V and 4 from J, leaving 9 bases between them. The CDR3 DNA reads TGTGCCAGCAGCCCTATCCTAGAGACCCAGTACTTC. Its protein is CASSPILETQYF.

The J gene is TRBJ1-5, the V gene TRBV20-1, with 8 bases that match TRBD1. The CDR3 has 12 amino acids. Trimming removed 7 bases from V and 2 bases from J; junction bases left unmatched: 1. CDR1 DFQATT and CDR2 SNEGSKA come from the germline V gene (reference sequence). For the CDR3, the DNA is TGCAGTGTGACAGGGGGCAATCAGCCCCAGCATTTT. It encodes CSVTGGNQPQHF.

This chain joins TRBV6-2 or TRBV6-3 and TRBJ2-2; 7 bases line up with TRBD1. The CDR3 loop spans 15 amino acids. The V gene's germline CDR1 is MNHEY and CDR2 SVGEGT. Trimming at V came to 2 bases and at J to 0 bases, leaving 0 bases not matched to a gene. The CDR3 DNA follows: TGTGCCAGCAGTTACGGGACAGCGAACACCGGGGAGCTGTTTTTT. Amino acids: CASSYGTANTGELFF.

A few counts support this clonotype. V gene TRBV7-9 combines with J gene TRBJ2-7; no firm D call. V gave up 2 bases and J gave up 5 bases, with 13 bases separating them. The V gene's germline CDR1 is SEHNR and CDR2 FQNEAQ (reference sequence). This CDR3 region has 14 residues. The CDR3 sequence: CASSLIARAHEQYF. In DNA form, the CDR3 reads TGTGCCAGCAGCTTAATCGCACGGGCCCACGAGCAGTACTTC.

The chain has TRBV20-1 and TRBJ1-1; maybe TRBD1 (6 bases). Trimming removed 2 bases at V and 1 base at J, with 11 bases between. The germline CDR1 and CDR2 sequences are DFQATT and SNEGSKA (reference sequence). The CDR3 is 14 residues long. Here the CDR3 reads CSARMTTGNTEAFF. CDR3 DNA: TGCAGTGCTAGAATGACGACAGGGAACACTGAAGCTTTCTTT.

This clonotype came up many times. The gene calls are TRBV5-1 and TRBJ2-7; 10 bases agree with TRBD2. V lost 4 bases, J lost 0 bases, and 4 bases stayed unmatched. Germline V lookup: CDR1 SGHRS, CDR2 YFSETQ. This CDR3 spans 15 amino acids. The CDR3 sequence: CASSILAGDSYEQYF. The CDR3 region has the DNA TGCGCCAGCAGCATTCTAGCGGGAGACTCCTACGAGCAGTACTTC.

This clonotype was seen only a few times. The rearrangement uses TRBV4-2 and TRBJ1-5, with D tentatively TRBD1 (5 bases). Trimming stripped 2 bases from V and 4 bases from J, with 9 bases between. Germline values: CDR1 LGHNA, CDR2 YNFKEQ. This CDR3 is built from 14 residues. Written as DNA, the CDR3 is TGTGCCAGCAGCCAACAGGGATGGAATCAGCCCCAGCATTTT. Amino acid sequence: CASSQQGWNQPQHF.

The sample holds a few counts of this clonotype. This rearrangement joins TRBV7-9 to TRBJ1-1; D is uncertain. From germline, CDR1 is SEHNR and CDR2 FQNEAQ (reference sequence). CDR3 length equals 14 residues. The ends were cut back, 1 base at V and 5 bases at J, with 11 bases in the middle. CDR3 loop: CASSLEVGGTEAFF. The CDR3 DNA follows: TGTGCCAGCAGCTTAGAGGTTGGCGGGACTGAAGCTTTCTTT.